This section outlines one TCR beta chain sequence together with its context. This entry is derived from a study of cytotoxic CD8 clonotypes in ibrutinib-treated CLL. V was cut by 4 bases and J by 6 bases, with 16 bases left in between. The CDR3 consists of 14 residues. From germline, CDR1 is SGHTA and CDR2 FQGNSA. Some clones are missing from TCRdb's copy, which holds only in-frame ones; the method was immunoSEQ multiplex PCR. Counted here are tens of thousands of clones, about 70% occurring once; the ten biggest clones make up 10% to 15%. This specimen consisted of PBMCs, obtained after 12 months of ibrutinib treatment. The TCR was taken from a human donor with chronic lymphocytic leukemia. J is TRBJ2-7 and V is TRBV7-2; D is ambiguous. The DNA for the CDR3 is TGTGCCAGCAGCTCCTTGGTCCAAAGCGCCGAGCAGTACTTC. The encoded protein is CASSSLVQSAEQYF.